The 12 T cell receptor beta chains below all came from one sample that was sequenced in a study of beta chain features in type 1 diabetes. Study-level findings and limits: TCRB CDR3s were moderately but significantly shorter in Type 1 diabetes patients in all four CD4+ subsets.

Sequenced material consisted of expressed TCRB transcripts (all of the isolated RNA was reverse transcribed). The repertoire was sequenced with immunoSEQ multiplex PCR; TCRdb's copy has only in-frame clones and lacks some. The data show 600,000 to 750,000 clones, around 12% seen once. Antigen specificity for these receptors is unknown. Material for sequencing was naive CD4+ T cells from blood. Every receptor here comes from a man under 40 with type 1 diabetes.

This clone was counted only a few times. The chain carries TRBV2 and TRBJ2-1, with D maybe TRBD1 (6 bases). The CDR3 runs 15 residues. CDR1 and CDR2 from the germline V gene are SNHLY and FYNNEI. The V gene lost 4 bases and the J gene lost 6 bases, with 16 bases spanning the gap. CDR3: CASSGVQGMVNEQFF. The CDR3 DNA sequence: TGTGCCAGCAGTGGAGTACAGGGAATGGTCAATGAGCAGTTCTTC.

V gene TRBV5-1 combines with J gene TRBJ1-1; a weak D match, TRBD1 (6 bases). V lost 3 bases, J lost 3 bases, and 9 bases lay in between. The germline V gene encodes CDR1 SGHRS and CDR2 YFSETQ. The CDR3 covers 13 residues. The CDR3 protein is CASSWGQDTEAFF. The CDR3 DNA reads TGCGCCAGCAGCTGGGGACAAGACACTGAAGCTTTCTTT.

This clone was counted only a few times. V and J are TRBV5-4 and TRBJ2-1; D not certain. V lost 0 bases and J lost 6, with 13 bases in between. CDR1 SGHNT and CDR2 YYREEE come from the germline V gene (reference sequence). This CDR3 has 15 amino acids. For the CDR3, the DNA is TGTGCCAGCAGCTTGGAACAGACCGTCGGCAATGAGCAGTTCTTC. This encodes CASSLEQTVGNEQFF.

The chain links TRBV19 to TRBJ1-1; TRBD1 might be the D (5 bases). The CDR3 covers 17 residues. Trimming stripped 4 bases from V and 1 base from J, with 19 bases between. CDR1 LNHDA and CDR2 SQIVND come from the germline V gene (reference sequence). DNA of the CDR3: TGTGCCAGTAGTACAATGGGACCGGGACCAAGGAACACTGAAGCTTTCTTT. Its translation: CASSTMGPGPRNTEAFF.

The table lists this clone with a few counts. This chain connects TRBV9 to TRBJ2-5; 14 bases map to TRBD2. The CDR3 runs 18 residues. Trimming removed 0 bases from V and 1 base from J; junction bases left unmatched: 5. Germline V gene data show CDR1 as SGDLS and CDR2 as YYNGEE. Here the CDR3 reads CASSVAPGTSGGQETQYF. As DNA, the CDR3 is TGTGCCAGCAGCGTAGCCCCCGGGACTAGCGGGGGCCAAGAGACCCAGTACTTC.

V is TRBV7-8 and J is TRBJ2-1, with 13 bases aligning to TRBD2. This CDR3 spans 16 amino acids. The V gene end was trimmed by 4 bases and the J gene end by 7 bases; junction bases not matched to a gene: 7. CDR1 SGHVS and CDR2 FQNEAQ come from the germline V gene. The CDR3 bases are TGTGCCAGCAGCTATAGGGGACTAGCGGGGAGGAATGAGCAGTTCTTC. It encodes CASSYRGLAGRNEQFF.

The V gene is TRBV11-1, the J gene TRBJ2-1; no firm D call. Germline-derived CDR1 and CDR2 are SGHAT and FQDESV (reference sequence). Trimming took off 7 bases at V and 8 bases at J, with 12 bases between the two ends. CDR3 length equals 12 residues. The CDR3 nucleotides read TGTGCCAGCACAAACTCCCCCTATGAGCAGTTCTTC. This codes for CASTNSPYEQFF.

A remark on this clone: The sample holds other DNA sequences that translate to the same CDR3. Written as DNA, the CDR3 is TGTGCCAGCAGTGAACAGGGTAGTGGCAATCAGCCCCAGCATTTT. Translated: CASSEQGSGNQPQHF. The chain recombines TRBV2 with TRBJ1-5, with D tentatively TRBD1 (5 bases). V was clipped by 2 bases and J by 2 bases, with 10 bases between them. CDR1 is SNHLY, CDR2 FYNNEI, per germline. This CDR3 is built from 15 residues.

V and J are TRBV4-2 and TRBJ2-3, with TRBD1 matching over 12 bases. V was clipped by 0 bases and J by 4 bases; unmatched bases: 8. CDR1 is LGHNA, CDR2 YNFKEQ, per germline. The CDR3 has 18 amino acids. CDR3 loop: CASSQDLWGQGASDTQYF. CDR3 DNA: TGTGCCAGCAGCCAAGATTTATGGGGACAGGGGGCATCAGATACGCAGTATTTT.

This clone was seen more than once but under ten times. V usage is TRBV30 and J usage is TRBJ1-5, with TRBD1 identical over 7 bases. The ends lost 2 bases at V and 8 bases at J; junction bases unmatched: 9. Germline assignment: CDR1 GTSNPN and CDR2 SVGIG (reference sequence). The CDR3 extends over 14 amino acids. Here the CDR3 DNA reads TGTGCCTGGAGTTCGCAGGGGGGTGAAGAGCCCCAGCATTTT. This encodes CAWSSQGGEEPQHF. Based on the CDR3 plus reference TRBV30 and TRBJ1-5, the full variable domain is SQTIHQWPATLVQPVGSPLSLECTVEGTSNPNLYWYRQAAGRGLQLLFYSVGIGQISSEVPQNLSASRPQDRQFILSSKKLLLSDSGFYLCAWSSQGGEEPQHFGDGTRLSIL.

The gene calls are TRBV7-9 and TRBJ2-7; D is ambiguous. V was clipped by 2 bases and J by 1 base, with 9 bases between them. Germline CDR1 and CDR2: SEHNR and FQNEAQ (reference sequence). CDR3 length: 14 amino acids. In DNA form, the CDR3 reads TGTGCCAGCAGCTTAAACGAGGAGTCCTACGAGCAGTACTTC. Amino acid sequence: CASSLNEESYEQYF.

This rearrangement joins TRBV7-6 to TRBJ1-4; no clear D gene. Trimming took 7 bases from V and 4 from J, leaving 4 bases between them. This CDR3 has 11 amino acids. Germline V gene lookup returns CDR1 SGHVS and CDR2 FNYEAQ. In DNA, the CDR3 is TGTGCCAGCACTAGTAATGAAAAACTGTTTTTT. The encoded protein is CASTSNEKLFF.